This T cell receptor (beta chain) came from a study of read filtering for tumor transcriptome and immune sequencing (dated by TCRdb to about 2020). Describing the broader study: The cohort consisted of approximately 17 male and approximately 15 female patients, with a mean age of 65.9 years and an age range of roughly 40 to 85. By revised international staging, roughly 8 patients were R-ISS I, fewer than 20 were R-ISS II and roughly 7 were R-ISS III. After DNase treatment, whole-transcriptome libraries were prepared with the TruSeq RNA Access Library Prep Kit. TCR-region mapped reads per sample ranged from about 3.5 to 10.27 million with IR-seq versus only about 80 to 1,300 with RNA-seq. Using the same bone marrow samples, the study compared TCR repertoires obtained by targeted immune repertoire sequencing with those obtained by bulk whole-transcriptome sequencing. A main aim was a read-filtering strategy for immune repertoire data, specifically whether clonotypes supported by a single read should be removed.

Clipping removes 4 bases from V and 6 bases from J, with 5 as the unmatched junction base count. Looking up the germline V gene yields CDR1 SQVTM and CDR2 ANQGSEA. The CDR3 holds 12 amino acids from the cysteine to the phenylalanine. Just CDR3 DNA is preserved here, 36 bases in frame from base 1. What the work shows at the level of the full study, not this receptor alone: The correlation between IR-seq and RNA-seq shared clonotype proportions rose when single-read clonotypes were removed. In IR-seq, roughly 79% of clonotypes but 3% to 4.5% of total reads were represented by single-read clonotypes, whereas in RNA-seq, 74.6% of clonotypes and 40% to 55% of reads were represented by single-read clonotypes. Clonotypes were captured by IR-seq at much higher depth and more reliably than by RNA-seq, and smaller IR-seq throughput was sufficient for identification of most shared clonotypes. The sorted CD138-negative fraction was a mixed bone marrow immune population, not purified T cells.

Every patient had bone marrow sampled at the time of active disease. Ficoll-Hypaque density gradient centrifugation was used to isolate the bone marrow mononuclear cells. Myeloma plasma cells were removed and CD138-negative cells were obtained by negative selection following labeling with CD138 magnetic microbeads on a MACS separator. The purity of the isolated cells was checked by flow cytometry with CD138 antibodies on an Attune NxT. TRIzol reagent was used to extract total RNA, and a NanoDrop spectrophotometer was used to quantify the extracted RNA. For each patient, paired RNA-seq and IR-seq were run on the CD138-negative bone marrow sample from that patient. In its sample, this clonotype was seen a few times. Its antigen is unknown. No base quality information exists; no much larger clone differs at one position. Starting from 400 ng RNA, TCR libraries were constructed with the Immunoverse kit using molecular barcoded adaptors that cover the alpha/delta and beta/gamma chains. The same RNA used for transcriptome sequencing was used for TCR library preparation. TCR libraries were sequenced on an Illumina HiSeq 4000 with 2 x 150 cycles. In the authors' own workflow: Using MiXCR, which included quality filtering and error correction, TCR reads were aligned to human V, D, J and C references and then assembled into CDR3 clonotypes. The tcR package in R was used for analysis of clonotype counts and gene usage diversity. Raw mapping reads were checked after the RNA-seq reads had been mapped by STAR aligner version 2.5.3a onto the human GRCh37 genome. To test how sequencing depth affected the clonotypes detected, IR-seq fastq files were randomly downsampled with Seqtk 1.3. TCRdb applied fastp at Q25 and MiXCR to the public reads, then kept only in-frame beta chains. Merged by CDR3 protein, the rows form single entries marked with the most common genes and DNA. Here the V and J calls rest on TCRdb's processing, not on the authors' analysis. Within this sample are about 62,000 distinct CDR3 sequences, with roughly a fifth of them counted one time only. In total, the top ten clones hold approximately 11% of the sample.

Specimen: a population of CD138-negative cells sorted from bone marrow. In the paper's terms, the cell subset or site label means: bone marrow mononuclear cells depleted of CD138+ plasma/myeloma cells by negative magnetic selection. This chain joins TRBV29-1 to TRBJ1-2; the junction holds 7 bases that match TRBD1. The source of this sequence is a donor over 35 with multiple myeloma. The bases are TGCAGCGTTGCGGAGGGGGCCCATGGCTACACCTTC. It translates as CSVAEGAHGYTF. Reference TRBV29-1 and TRBJ1-2 genes cover what lies past the CDR3, so the full variable domain is SAVISQKPSRDICQRGTSLTIQCQVDSQVTMMFWYRQQPGQSLTLIATANQGSEATYESGFVIDKFPISRPNLTFSTLTVSNMSPEDSSIYLCSVAEGAHGYTFGSGTRLTVV.